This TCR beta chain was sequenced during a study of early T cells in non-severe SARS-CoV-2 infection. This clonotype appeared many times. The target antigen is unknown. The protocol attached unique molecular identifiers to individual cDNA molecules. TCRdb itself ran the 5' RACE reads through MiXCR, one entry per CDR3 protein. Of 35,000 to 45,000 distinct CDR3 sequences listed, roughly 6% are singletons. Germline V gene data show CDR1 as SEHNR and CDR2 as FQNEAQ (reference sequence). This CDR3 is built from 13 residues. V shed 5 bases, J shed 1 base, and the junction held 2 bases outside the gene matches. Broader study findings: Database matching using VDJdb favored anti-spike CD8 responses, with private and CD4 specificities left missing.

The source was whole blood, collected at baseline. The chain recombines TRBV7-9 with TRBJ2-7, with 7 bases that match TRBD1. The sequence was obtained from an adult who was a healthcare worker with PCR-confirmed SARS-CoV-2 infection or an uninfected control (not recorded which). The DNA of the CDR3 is TGTGCCAGCAGCCGGACAGGTTCCTACGAGCAGTACTTC. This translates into CASSRTGSYEQYF.